This TCR beta chain stems from a study of beta chain features in type 1 diabetes. This clone was found a few times. Its specificity is unknown. As every portion of the isolated RNA was reverse transcribed, the sequencing read expressed TCRB transcripts. Sequencing used immunoSEQ multiplex PCR; TCRdb keeps in-frame clones, though not all of them. The data contain 300,000 or so clones, 14% of them singletons. Whole-study findings and limits: VDJ junctions from patients with type 1 diabetes contained fewer insertions and more deletions. TCRB CDR3 length was moderately but significantly reduced in all four CD4+ subsets of Type 1 diabetes patients. Sampled from patients, naive, central memory and Treg TCRB repertoires appeared more similar than those sampled from healthy donors.

Trimming stripped 2 bases from V and 10 bases from J, with 12 bases between. Germline CDR1 reads SGHVS; CDR2 reads FQNEAQ. The CDR3 is 13 amino acids. The sample taken for sequencing was naive CD4+ T cells from blood. The chain combines TRBV7-8 with TRBJ2-1, with D perhaps matching TRBD1 (6 bases). The TCR sequence derives from a young man with type 1 diabetes. CDR3 DNA sequence: TGTGCCAGCAGCTTATCGGGACATCAAGAGCAGTTCTTC. It specifies CASSLSGHQEQFF.